This T cell receptor (beta chain) was documented in a study of blood T cell repertoires in COVID-19. Whole-study context: Researchers got acute and convalescent COVID-19 samples from the United States, Italy and Spain.

Only one count was recorded for this clone. Trimming pared 6 bases from V and 3 bases from J, leaving 16 bases between. The CDR3 sequence is 14 residues long. Germline V gene sequence: CDR1 SQVTM, CDR2 ANQGSEA. As originally analysed: Using reference gene primer amplification, nucleated cell counts were estimated. The data were produced by immunoSEQ multiplex PCR, yet TCRdb's version contains in-frame clones alone and is incomplete. The V and J calls and clone size come from that table; D and trimming were worked out from the DNA. Of approximately 130,000 clones in the sample, roughly 86% were seen once.

J is TRBJ2-3 and V is TRBV29-1; D is perhaps TRBD2 (7 bases). The source material was peripheral blood. This TCR came from a human donor in a cohort sampled during active COVID-19. The CDR3 is CSVEAGRGTDTQYF. The DNA for the CDR3 is TGCAGCGTGGAGGCAGGGAGGGGGACAGATACGCAGTATTTT.